Listed here is a single TCR beta chain. This CDR3 contains 16 residues. V shed 3 bases and J shed 1 base, with 16 bases lying between them. Germline V gives CDR1 SGHVS, CDR2 FQNEAQ. The data belong to a study of blood T cell repertoires in COVID-19. The protocol was immunoSEQ multiplex PCR, while the TCRdb copy is restricted to in-frame clones and leaves out a portion. The sample lists hundreds of thousands of clones; approximately 91% were seen once. Source material: peripheral blood. This TCR was sampled from a man aged 35-49 years with acute or convalescent COVID-19. This chain joins TRBV7-8 and TRBJ2-7; maybe TRBD2 (7 bases). Here the CDR3 reads CASSFSWGGQSYEQYF. The CDR3 coding sequence is TGTGCCAGCAGCTTTAGTTGGGGGGGCCAATCCTACGAGCAGTACTTC.